These 32 T cell receptor beta chains were sequenced from one sample in a study of cytomegalovirus exposure and HLA in healthy donors. Primers for the PCR totalled 60 Vbeta and 13 Jbeta. Profiled with immunoSEQ multiplex PCR; TCRdb holds only in-frame clones, not every one. There are under 200,000 clones in the sample; about 72% occur only once, and 2.2% lies in the top ten. Sequenced: PBMCs. These receptors all stem from a man over 45 in good health and CMV-seropositive.

The chain has TRBV5-1 and TRBJ1-5; D is unclear. V lost 2 bases and J lost 6, with 12 bases in between. The CDR3 is 14 residues long. Germline CDR1 and CDR2: SGHRS and YFSETQ. The CDR3 here is CASSLDPGGQPQHF. The CDR3 bases are TGCGCCAGCAGCTTAGATCCGGGAGGTCAGCCCCAGCATTTT.

This clone was seen just once. The chain recombines TRBV7-2 with TRBJ1-3; D not certain. Germline-derived CDR1 and CDR2 are SGHTA and FQGNSA. V was trimmed by 3 bases and J by 4 bases, leaving 10 bases between them. This CDR3 has 14 residues. Here the CDR3 DNA reads TGTGCCAGCAGCTTCGGGATCGCCGGAAACACCATATATTTT. Its translation is CASSFGIAGNTIYF.

The genes are TRBV10-3 and TRBJ2-2, with 14 nucleotides matching TRBD2. Germline-derived CDR1 and CDR2 are ENHRY and SYGVKD. V dropped 3 bases and J dropped 7; count of bases not matched to a gene: 1. This CDR3 spans 15 amino acids. CDR3: CAISEGTSGGGELFF. As DNA, the CDR3 is TGTGCCATCAGTGAAGGGACTAGCGGGGGCGGGGAGCTGTTTTTT.

V is TRBV28 and J is TRBJ1-2; D gene ambiguous. The V gene lost 7 bases and the J gene lost 4 bases, with 10 bases spanning the gap. CDR3 length: 12 residues. Germline CDR1 is MDHEN and CDR2 is SYDVKM. The CDR3 loop reads CASTEALYGYTF. CDR3 in DNA: TGTGCCAGCACCGAGGCTCTCTATGGCTACACCTTC.

The gene calls are TRBV4-2 and TRBJ2-1; D may be TRBD2 (5 bases). The CDR3 extends over 16 amino acids. The V gene's germline CDR1 is LGHNA and CDR2 YNFKEQ. The V end lost 0 bases, the J end lost 3 bases, and 12 bases lay between the germline ends. The DNA for the CDR3 is TGTGCCAGCAGCCAAGACTGGTACGGGGTCTACAATGAGCAGTTCTTC. This sequence encodes CASSQDWYGVYNEQFF.

The chain employs TRBV29-1 and TRBJ2-1; TRBD2 matches 9 bases. In germline, CDR1 is SQVTM, CDR2 ANQGSEA. CDR3 length: 14 amino acids. J was trimmed by 7 bases and V by 4 bases; bases with no gene match: 8. CDR3 protein: CSVGRGGTGNEQFF. CDR3 nucleotide sequence: TGCAGCGTTGGGCGGGGGGGGACGGGAAATGAGCAGTTCTTC.

This sequence joins TRBV7-6 and TRBJ1-1, with D possibly being TRBD1 (5 bases). The V end was cut by 1 base, the J end by 8 bases, with 11 bases between. CDR3 size: 13 residues. Per germline, CDR1 SGHVS and CDR2 FNYEAQ. Here the CDR3 DNA reads TGTGCCAGCAGCTTAGGCGGGACTCGGGAAGCTTTCTTT. Translated, it gives CASSLGGTREAFF.

The chain combines TRBV29-1 with TRBJ1-1; D not certain. CDR1 and CDR2 from the germline V gene are SQVTM and ANQGSEA. The germline V and J ends were trimmed by 4 bases and 4 bases, with 13 bases remaining between them. CDR3 length: 13 residues. CDR3 DNA sequence: TGCAGCGTTGTACAGAATGAGGGCACTGAAGCTTTCTTT. Its protein product is CSVVQNEGTEAFF.

The V call is TRBV7-9, the J call TRBJ2-4; 7 bases map to TRBD1. Germline V gene lookup returns CDR1 SEHNR and CDR2 FQNEAQ (reference sequence). This CDR3 has 14 amino acids. Trimming at V came to 0 bases and at J to 9 bases, leaving 5 bases not matched to a gene. The CDR3 loop is CASSLARRQGIQYF. CDR3 in DNA: TGTGCCAGCAGCTTAGCTCGGAGACAGGGCATTCAGTACTTC.

V is TRBV7-9 and J is TRBJ1-6, with 8 positions matching TRBD1. From germline, CDR1 is SEHNR and CDR2 FQNEAQ (reference sequence). Trimming at V came to 1 base and at J to 8 bases, leaving 1 base not matched to a gene. CDR3 size: 14 residues. This CDR3 is CASSLEQGDSPLHF. CDR3 sequence (DNA): TGTGCCAGCAGCTTAGAACAGGGGGATTCACCCCTCCACTTT.

V and J are TRBV2 and TRBJ1-5; possible D gene TRBD1, 5 bases. The CDR3 loop spans 14 amino acids. Trimming left V 3 bases short and J 0 bases short, with 6 bases between. Germline loops: CDR1 SNHLY, CDR2 FYNNEI. CDR3 DNA: TGTGCCAGCAGTGACAGGGTTAGCAATCAGCCCCAGCATTTT. Its translation is CASSDRVSNQPQHF.

This rearrangement joins TRBV4-3 to TRBJ2-5, with TRBD2 matching over 9 bases. V was pared by 4 bases and J by 2 bases, with 11 bases of the junction left unmatched. Germline loops: CDR1 LGHNA, CDR2 YSLEER. This CDR3 spans 17 amino acids. CDR3 region: CASSPSGSGGPQETQYF. CDR3 nucleotide sequence: TGCGCCAGCAGCCCATCAGGCAGCGGGGGGCCGCAAGAGACCCAGTACTTC.

In DNA form, the CDR3 reads TGTGCCAGCAGTCCCTGGACAGTCGACGAGCAGTACTTC. This sequence encodes CASSPWTVDEQYF. V and J are TRBV6-5 and TRBJ2-5; D is possibly TRBD1 (6 bases). With the DNA end fitting TRBJ2-7 better, the J assignment may be wrong. Germline CDR1 and CDR2: MNHEY and SVGAGI. The CDR3 consists of 13 residues.

This clone has only a few counts. V gene TRBV9 combines with J gene TRBJ2-3, with D uncertain. Trimming stripped 5 bases from V and 6 bases from J, with 10 bases between. Germline CDR1 is SGDLS and CDR2 is YYNGEE. The CDR3 loop spans 12 amino acids. The chain's CDR3 is CASSTLADTQYF. For the CDR3, the DNA is TGTGCCAGCAGTACCCTTGCGGATACGCAGTATTTT.

The rearrangement joins TRBV19 to TRBJ1-2; 9 nucleotides match TRBD1. CDR3 length: 13 residues. Looked up from germline, CDR1 is LNHDA and CDR2 is SQIVND (reference sequence). Trimming removed 5 bases from V and 8 bases from J; junction bases left unmatched: 6. CDR3 region: CASSPRTGDGYTF. DNA for the CDR3: TGTGCCAGTAGTCCCCGGACAGGGGACGGCTACACCTTC.

Comment on this clone: Other DNA sequences in this specimen translate into the identical CDR3. The DNA of the CDR3 is TGTGCCAGCTCTCCCGGACAGGGGAATTCACCCCTCCACTTT. Its translation: CASSPGQGNSPLHF. The V call is TRBV18, the J call TRBJ1-6; TRBD1 matches 9 bases. The CDR3 has 14 residues. Trimming cost V 6 bases and J 7 bases; bases outside gene matches: 4. The germline gives CDR1 KGHSH, CDR2 LQKENI.

The V call is TRBV18, the J call TRBJ2-1; a possible D gene is TRBD1 (6 bases). The CDR3 extends over 14 amino acids. The germline V gene has CDR1 KGHSH and CDR2 LQKENI. The V and J ends lost 0 bases and 4 bases respectively, with 7 bases between them. In DNA, the CDR3 is TGTGCCAGCTCACCACCTGACAGGTACAATGAGCAGTTCTTC. Amino acids: CASSPPDRYNEQFF.

The CDR3 here is CASSSWDRGEQYF. The CDR3 DNA reads as TGTGCCAGTAGTTCGTGGGATCGGGGCGAGCAGTACTTC. This chain connects TRBV19 to TRBJ2-7; possible D gene TRBD2, 5 bases. The V gene's germline CDR1 is LNHDA and CDR2 SQIVND (reference sequence). CDR3 length: 13 amino acids. V was pared by 5 bases and J by 6 bases, with 14 bases between.

J is TRBJ2-1 and V is TRBV28; 13 nucleotides match TRBD2. CDR3 length equals 15 residues. With V trimmed by 3 bases and J by 9 bases, 5 bases remained unmatched. Per the germline V gene, CDR1 is MDHEN and CDR2 is SYDVKM. Here the CDR3 DNA reads TGTGCCAGCAGTTTGACTAGCGGGGGGCCTCCTGAGCAGTTCTTC. It encodes CASSLTSGGPPEQFF.

Worth noting for this clone: At one boundary the junction diverges from the germline segment, which might be a read error. V and J are TRBV7-7 and TRBJ2-7; TRBD1 agrees at 7 bases. This CDR3 region has 15 residues. Germline lookup yields CDR1 SSHAT and CDR2 FNYEAQ (reference sequence). The CDR3 bases are TGTGCTAGCAGCGAGTACAGGGGTGAGTTAGACGAGCAGTACTTC. Its protein product is CASSEYRGELDEQYF.

The J gene is TRBJ1-2, the V gene TRBV19; possibly TRBD1 for D (6 bases). The ends were cut back, 6 bases at V and 2 bases at J, with 13 bases in the middle. Germline V gene data show CDR1 as LNHDA and CDR2 as SQIVND (reference sequence). This CDR3 is built from 14 residues. In DNA form, the CDR3 reads TGTGCCAGTAGACCGGGACACATGAACTATGGCTACACCTTC. Translation gives CASRPGHMNYGYTF.

This clone came up a few times. The chain uses TRBV30 and TRBJ2-5; D perhaps matches TRBD1 (6 bases). The germline CDR1 and CDR2 sequences are GTSNPN and SVGIG (reference sequence). This CDR3 is 15 amino acids long. Between the trimmed V and J ends, which lost 3 bases and 5 bases, there was a span of 19 bases. CDR3 DNA: TGTGCCTGGAGCCCGGCCCGGGACAAACTGGAGACCCAGTACTTC. Translated: CAWSPARDKLETQYF.

V usage is TRBV6-4 and J usage is TRBJ2-1; possible D gene TRBD1, 6 bases. The CDR3 length is 16 residues. Germline V gives CDR1 MRHNA, CDR2 SNTAGT. The V end was cut by 1 base, the J end by 3 bases, with 13 bases between. Written as DNA, the CDR3 is TGTGCCAGCAGTGACTTTTACAGGGTCGACTACAATGAGCAGTTCTTC. Protein product: CASSDFYRVDYNEQFF.

This chain uses TRBV6-5 with TRBJ2-1; 10 positions match TRBD2. In germline, CDR1 is MNHEY, CDR2 SVGAGI. The CDR3 loop spans 16 amino acids. The V and J ends lost 4 bases and 6 bases, in that order; junction bases with no gene match: 9. The CDR3 region has the DNA TGTGCCAGCAGTTTATTTCAGCGGGGGGGAGTCAATGAGCAGTTCTTC. Protein: CASSLFQRGGVNEQFF.

This clone was seen a handful of times. The V and J genes are TRBV6-5 and TRBJ1-6, with 10 bases matching TRBD1. The CDR3 spans 14 residues. CDR1 is MNHEY, CDR2 SVGAGI, per germline. The junction had 3 bases not matched to a gene; V was cut back by 6 bases and J by 7 bases. CDR3 DNA: TGTGCCAGCAGCCGGACAGGGGGGAATTCACCCCTCCACTTT. Translating it yields CASSRTGGNSPLHF.

The chain links TRBV28 to TRBJ1-6, with D uncertain. Looked up from germline, CDR1 is MDHEN and CDR2 is SYDVKM. Trimming took off 2 bases at V and 9 bases at J, with 14 bases between the two ends. The CDR3 is 15 amino acids. CDR3 protein: CASSLMSGGRSPLHF. CDR3 nucleotides: TGTGCCAGCAGTTTAATGTCAGGCGGGCGTTCACCCCTCCACTTT.

The J gene is TRBJ2-3, the V gene TRBV27, with 7 bases aligning to TRBD2. The CDR3 length is 14 residues. Germline loops: CDR1 MNHEY, CDR2 SMNVEV (reference sequence). The ends lost 6 bases at V and 1 base at J; junction bases unmatched: 4. CDR3: CASSGGYRTDTQYF. Here the CDR3 DNA reads TGTGCCAGCAGCGGGGGGTACCGCACAGATACGCAGTATTTT.

This sequence joins TRBV4-2 and TRBJ1-1; D uncertain. CDR3 size: 14 residues. Trimming stripped 4 bases from V and 3 bases from J, with 12 bases between. Germline CDR1 and CDR2: LGHNA and YNFKEQ. This CDR3 is CASSRERADTEAFF. CDR3 bases: TGTGCCAGCAGCCGCGAACGTGCGGACACTGAAGCTTTCTTT.

In its sample, this clone was seen once. The chain has TRBV5-4 and TRBJ1-2, with a possible D match to TRBD1 (5 bases). The V end was cut by 6 bases, the J end by 0 bases, with 9 bases between. Germline CDR1 is SGHNT and CDR2 is YYREEE (reference sequence). The CDR3 contains 13 residues. CDR3 DNA sequence: TGTGCCAGCACCAGGGATTCTAACTATGGCTACACCTTC. Encoded protein: CASTRDSNYGYTF.

This rearrangement joins TRBV19 to TRBJ1-5; D may be TRBD1 (6 bases). CDR3 length: 15 amino acids. V lost 5 bases and J 7 bases, leaving 18 bases between the germline ends. CDR1 and CDR2 from the germline V gene are LNHDA and SQIVND (reference sequence). Here the CDR3 reads CASSSDTGFTQPQHF. The DNA of the CDR3 is TGTGCCAGTAGTTCCGACACAGGGTTCACCCAGCCCCAGCATTTT.

The chain couples TRBV20-1 to TRBJ2-5; the D is unclear. Trimming removed 3 bases from V and 5 bases from J, with 7 bases in between. Germline lookup yields CDR1 DFQATT and CDR2 SNEGSKA (reference sequence). This CDR3 is built from 11 residues. CDR3 sequence: CSASKRETQYF. The CDR3 nucleotides are TGCAGTGCTAGTAAGAGGGAGACCCAGTACTTC.

The chain recombines TRBV4-2 with TRBJ2-7, with 9 bases that match TRBD1. The V gene's germline CDR1 is LGHNA and CDR2 YNFKEQ. The CDR3 is 16 amino acids. The V and J ends lost 1 base and 6 bases, in that order; junction bases with no gene match: 10. Written as DNA, the CDR3 is TGTGCCAGCAGCCAAGCTACCGGGACAGGGATTTTCGAGCAGTACTTC. This translates into CASSQATGTGIFEQYF.